The rows below give T cell receptor beta chains drawn from one sample of a study of blood T cells in healthy people across ages. Each CDR3 protein gets one entry after TCRdb re-called the 5' RACE reads with MiXCR. Of roughly 2 million distinct CDR3 sequences listed, 49% are singletons. Sequences were obtained from blood. These receptors came from a woman aged 40 to 50 in good health. The CDR3 runs from the conserved cysteine through the conserved F or W. D genes are given only for firm matches. Clone size is given for some rows only: seen once, a few or many times, or a class if the clone is expanded.

DNA	CDR3	V	J	D	length	size
TGTGCCAGCGGCAAACGGGCAGGCCTCTCCTATGGCTACACCTTC	CASGKRAGLSYGYTF	TRBV21-1	TRBJ1-2	-	15	-
TGTGCCAGCAGCTTGGAGGGGTTCTACAATGAGCAGTACTTC	CASSLEGFYNEQYF	TRBV5-6	TRBJ2-7	-	14	-
TGTGCCATCAAGCCGGGACTAAGTGACGGGGAGACCCAGTACTTC	CAIKPGLSDGETQYF	TRBV10-3	TRBJ2-5	TRBD2	15	-
TGTGCCAGCAGTTTATCGTTGGGAAACGAGCAGTACTTC	CASSLSLGNEQYF	TRBV27	TRBJ2-7	-	13	-
TGTGCCAGCAGTTCTCCGGGGGGGGCATCCAAGACCCAGTACTTC	CASSSPGGASKTQYF	TRBV27	TRBJ2-5	TRBD2	15	few
TGCAGTGCTTTGAACCGGGACAGTCCCACAGATACGCAGTATTTT	CSALNRDSPTDTQYF	TRBV20-1	TRBJ2-3	TRBD1	15	-
TGTGCCAGCAGCCAAGATATGCAGCTACAACGGGAGACCCAGTACTTC	CASSQDMQLQRETQYF	TRBV3-1	TRBJ2-5	-	16	few
TGTGCCAGCAGTTACCATGTGGCCGGGACAGGGTTTTACGAGCGGTACTTC	CASSYHVAGTGFYERYF	TRBV6-2/TRBV6-3	TRBJ2-5	TRBD1	17	-
TGTGCCAGCAGCTTAGCGCGGGGGGTCAGCTCCTACAATGAGCAGTTCTTC	CASSLARGVSSYNEQFF	TRBV7-2	TRBJ2-1	TRBD2	17	few
TGTGCCAGCAGGATATGGGTTAGCGGGGGGGACACGGATACGCAGTATTTT	CASRIWVSGGDTDTQYF	TRBV28	TRBJ2-3	TRBD2	17	-
TGCGCCAGCAGCTTGGGGTTCACGGGAGGCTATGGCTACACCTTC	CASSLGFTGGYGYTF	TRBV5-1	TRBJ1-2	-	15	-
TGTGCCAGCCCCGAGGTTACGCAGTATTTT	CASPEVTQYF	TRBV12-3/TRBV12-4	TRBJ2-3	-	10	-
TGTGCCAGCAGCCAAGTTTTCCACTCGGGACTAGCGTTACCCACAGATACGCAGTATTTT	CASSQVFHSGLALPTDTQYF	TRBV3-1	TRBJ2-3	TRBD2	20	few
TGCAGTGCTAGAGATTGGTTTGGCTTATGGAAGGACAGGGACCGTTTGGATTACAATGAGCAGTTCTTC	CSARDWFGLWKDRDRLDYNEQFF	TRBV20-1	TRBJ2-1	TRBD1	23	-
TGTGCCAGCAGTGACTGGCCAGTTGCCTACAATGAGCAGTTCTTC	CASSDWPVAYNEQFF	TRBV6-4	TRBJ2-1	-	15	-
TGTGCCACCAGCAGAGAGTGGGGTGACGGCTATGGCTACACCTTC	CATSREWGDGYGYTF	TRBV15	TRBJ1-2	-	15	-
TGTGCCATCAGCTTTGGAGCGGGGGTCGAGCAGTACTTC	CAISFGAGVEQYF	TRBV10-3	TRBJ2-7	TRBD2	13	few
TGTGCCAGCAGCCCCCCAGCAGCGGGGGGCTACAATGAGCAGTTCTTC	CASSPPAAGGYNEQFF	TRBV7-9	TRBJ2-1	TRBD2	16	-
TGCAGCGTTGAAGATACCGAAAATGGGAATGGCTACACCTTC	CSVEDTENGNGYTF	TRBV29-1	TRBJ1-2	-	14	few
TGTGCCAGCAGAAGGCCGGGACAGGGGTATTCACCCCTCCACTTT	CASRRPGQGYSPLHF	TRBV6-5	TRBJ1-6	TRBD1	15	-
TGTGCCAGCAGTGACTCGCCAGGGGATCAAGAGACCCAGTACTTC	CASSDSPGDQETQYF	TRBV6-4	TRBJ2-5	-	15	-
TGCAGTGCTAGATGGGGGCTCTCCGGGGGGGCATCCTACGAGCAGTACTTC	CSARWGLSGGASYEQYF	TRBV20-1	TRBJ2-7	TRBD2	17	few
TGTGCCAGCAGTAACAGGGGGCGATATGACTATGGCTGCACCTTC	CASSNRGRYDYGCTF	TRBV6-5	TRBJ1-2	TRBD1	15	-
TGCAGTGCCAAGGTGTCCGACTATGGCTACACCTTC	CSAKVSDYGYTF	TRBV20-1	TRBJ1-2	-	12	-
TGCGCCAGCAGCTTGGAGGGACAGGGGCACCGCTATGGCTGCACCTTC	CASSLEGQGHRYGCTF	TRBV5-1	TRBJ1-2	TRBD1	16	-
TGTGCCAGCAGTTTTACAGCCTATGGCTACACCTTC	CASSFTAYGYTF	TRBV12-3/TRBV12-4	TRBJ1-2	-	12	few
TGTGCCAGCAGCCTTGTGGCAGAGGAGCAGTACTTC	CASSLVAEEQYF	TRBV12-3/TRBV12-4	TRBJ2-5	-	12	once
TGTGCCAGCACCCTCTGGGGAAGCTCCTACGAGCAGTACTTC	CASTLWGSSYEQYF	TRBV11-2	TRBJ2-7	-	14	-
TGCGCCAGCAGCCCGACCACGCAGGGGTCCTACGAGCAGTACTTC	CASSPTTQGSYEQYF	TRBV4-1	TRBJ2-7	-	15	many
TGTGCCAGCATTGGGGCAGGGTCCTACGAGCAGTACTTC	CASIGAGSYEQYF	TRBV6-4	TRBJ2-7	-	13	-
TGCAGTGCTAGAGTTCACTCACTATTCCGCGGGGGGGCGCAACGCGAGCAGTACTTC	CSARVHSLFRGGAQREQYF	TRBV20-1	TRBJ2-7	TRBD2	19	-
TGTGCCAGCAGCTTGTTAGCCGGTCCCGCAACCAATGAGCAGTTCTTC	CASSLLAGPATNEQFF	TRBV5-6	TRBJ2-1	-	16	-
TGTGCCAGCAGTTTACGGGGAGCGACGCAGTATTTT	CASSLRGATQYF	TRBV28	TRBJ2-3	-	12	-
TGTGCCAGCAGCATCAACGGGGGCAGAAATAATTCACCCCTCCACTTT	CASSINGGRNNSPLHF	TRBV7-9	TRBJ1-6	-	16	-
TGTGCCAGCAGCGGACCGGGACTCAGAAAGGGCAAAAACATTCAGTACTTC	CASSGPGLRKGKNIQYF	TRBV7-9	TRBJ2-4	-	17	-
TGTGCCAGCCAGAACAGGCAGCCGAGTGGGGCAGATACGCAGTATTTT	CASQNRQPSGADTQYF	TRBV12-3/TRBV12-4	TRBJ2-3	-	16	-
TGTGCCAGCAGCCCAGCTTTTGGTACTCATCGGGAGACCCAGTACTTC	CASSPAFGTHRETQYF	TRBV3-1	TRBJ2-5	-	16	few
TGTGCCACCAGCAGAGATCTCCCAGGGGGCTATGGCTACACCTTC	CATSRDLPGGYGYTF	TRBV15	TRBJ1-2	TRBD1	15	few
TGTGCTAGCAGCCCACTGGATTTTCGTGGACCCTACAATGAGCAGTTCTTC	CASSPLDFRGPYNEQFF	TRBV7-7	TRBJ2-1	-	17	-
TGTGCCAGCAGCGCGAAGACAAATAAACGAGATGAAAAACTGTTTTTT	CASSAKTNKRDEKLFF	TRBV7-6	TRBJ1-4	-	16	few
TGCAGTGCTAGAGGGACAGTACTAGGGCATGGCTACACCTTC	CSARGTVLGHGYTF	TRBV20-1	TRBJ1-2	-	14	-
TGCGCCAGCAGCTTGGTTGGACAGTCCTCCCCCTATGGCTACACCTTC	CASSLVGQSSPYGYTF	TRBV5-1	TRBJ1-2	-	16	-
TGTGCCAGCAACTACACATCAGGGGAAGGGGCCAACGTCCTGACTTTC	CASNYTSGEGANVLTF	TRBV7-2	TRBJ2-6	-	16	-
TGTGCCAGCAGTCCAGCCGGGACTAGTATCTACGAGCAGTTCTTC	CASSPAGTSIYEQFF	TRBV27	TRBJ2-1	TRBD2	15	-
TGTGCCACCAGTGAGGACAGGGTCCCCTACGAGCAGTACTTC	CATSEDRVPYEQYF	TRBV24-1	TRBJ2-7	TRBD1	14	-